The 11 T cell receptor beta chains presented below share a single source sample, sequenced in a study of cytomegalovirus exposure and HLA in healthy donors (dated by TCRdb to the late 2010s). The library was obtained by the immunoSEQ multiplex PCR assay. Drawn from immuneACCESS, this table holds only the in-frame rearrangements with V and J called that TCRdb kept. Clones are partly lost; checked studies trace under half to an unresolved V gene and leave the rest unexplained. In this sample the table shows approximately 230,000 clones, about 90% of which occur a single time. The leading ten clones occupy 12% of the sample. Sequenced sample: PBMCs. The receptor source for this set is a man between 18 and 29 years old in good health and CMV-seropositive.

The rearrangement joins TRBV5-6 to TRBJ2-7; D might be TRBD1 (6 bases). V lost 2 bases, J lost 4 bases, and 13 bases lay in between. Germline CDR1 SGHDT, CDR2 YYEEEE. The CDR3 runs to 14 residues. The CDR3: CASSLGPGDYEQYF. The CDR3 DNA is TGTGCCAGCAGCTTAGGGCCAGGGGATTACGAGCAGTACTTC.

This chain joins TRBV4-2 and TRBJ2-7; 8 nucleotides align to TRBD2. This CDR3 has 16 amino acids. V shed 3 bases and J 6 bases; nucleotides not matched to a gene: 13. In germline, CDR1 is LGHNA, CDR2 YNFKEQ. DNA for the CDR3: TGTGCCAGCAGCCAGGCCTTCCCGGGACTAGTAACCGAGCAGTACTTC. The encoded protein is CASSQAFPGLVTEQYF.

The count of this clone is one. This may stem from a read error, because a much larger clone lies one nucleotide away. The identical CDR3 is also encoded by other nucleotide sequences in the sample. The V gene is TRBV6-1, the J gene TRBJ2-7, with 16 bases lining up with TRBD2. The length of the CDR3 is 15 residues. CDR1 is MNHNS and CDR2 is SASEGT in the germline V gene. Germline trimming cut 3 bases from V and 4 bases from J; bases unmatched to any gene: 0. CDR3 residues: CASSEGLAGGYEQYF. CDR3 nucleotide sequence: TGTGCCAGCAGTGAGGGACTAGCGGGAGGGTACGAGCAGTACTTC.

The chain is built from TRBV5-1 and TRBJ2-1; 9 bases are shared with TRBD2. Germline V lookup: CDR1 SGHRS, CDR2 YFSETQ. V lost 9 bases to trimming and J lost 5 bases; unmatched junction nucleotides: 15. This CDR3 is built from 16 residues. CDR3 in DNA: TGCGCCACTAGTGTGGTTGGTAGCGGGAGAGACAATGAGCAGTTCTTC. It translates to CATSVVGSGRDNEQFF.

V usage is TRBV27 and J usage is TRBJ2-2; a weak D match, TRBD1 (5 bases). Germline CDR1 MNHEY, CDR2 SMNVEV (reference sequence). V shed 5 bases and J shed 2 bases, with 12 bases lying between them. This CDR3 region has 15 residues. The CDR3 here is CASSPRTLNTGELFF. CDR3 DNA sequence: TGTGCCAGCAGTCCCAGGACACTAAACACCGGGGAGCTGTTTTTT.

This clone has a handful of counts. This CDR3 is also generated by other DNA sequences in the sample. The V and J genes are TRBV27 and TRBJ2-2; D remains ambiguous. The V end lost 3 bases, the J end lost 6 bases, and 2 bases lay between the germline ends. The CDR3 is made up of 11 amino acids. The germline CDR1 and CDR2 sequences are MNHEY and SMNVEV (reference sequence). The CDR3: CASSFAGELFF. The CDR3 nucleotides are TGTGCCAGCAGTTTCGCCGGGGAGCTGTTTTTT.

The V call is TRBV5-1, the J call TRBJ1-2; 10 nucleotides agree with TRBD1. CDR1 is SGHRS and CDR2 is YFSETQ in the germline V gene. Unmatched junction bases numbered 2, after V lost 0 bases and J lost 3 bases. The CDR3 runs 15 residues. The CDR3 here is CASSLGDRGDYGYTF. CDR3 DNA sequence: TGCGCCAGCAGCTTGGGGGACAGGGGTGACTATGGCTACACCTTC.

This CDR3 is CASSYSPSGHNEQFF. The DNA of the CDR3 is TGTGCCAGCAGTTACTCGCCTAGCGGGCACAATGAGCAGTTCTTC. The rearrangement links TRBV6-5 to TRBJ2-1; TRBD2 aligns across 8 bases. Looked up from germline, CDR1 is MNHEY and CDR2 is SVGAGI. J was trimmed by 5 bases and V by 0 bases; bases with no gene match: 3. This CDR3 has 15 residues.

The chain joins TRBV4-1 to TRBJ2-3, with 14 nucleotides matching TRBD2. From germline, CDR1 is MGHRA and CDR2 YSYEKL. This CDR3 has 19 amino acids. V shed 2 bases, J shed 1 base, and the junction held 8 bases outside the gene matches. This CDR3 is CASSQTGTSGRRGTDTQYF. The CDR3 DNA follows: TGCGCCAGCAGCCAAACAGGGACTAGCGGGAGACGGGGCACAGATACGCAGTATTTT.

The DNA for the CDR3 is TGTGCCAGCAGCCGGGACTACACGAACACCGGGGAGCTGTTTTTT. Encoded protein: CASSRDYTNTGELFF. The rearrangement uses TRBV27 and TRBJ2-2; 7 bases map to TRBD2. The ends lost 6 bases at V and 0 bases at J; junction bases unmatched: 4. CDR1 is MNHEY and CDR2 is SMNVEV in the germline V gene (reference sequence). The CDR3 is 15 residues long.

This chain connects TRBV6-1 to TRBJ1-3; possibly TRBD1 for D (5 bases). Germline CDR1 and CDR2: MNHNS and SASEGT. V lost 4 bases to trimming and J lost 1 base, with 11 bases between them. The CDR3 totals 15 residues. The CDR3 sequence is CASSVGTVSGNTIYF. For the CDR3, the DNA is TGTGCCAGCAGTGTTGGGACTGTGTCTGGAAACACCATATATTTT.